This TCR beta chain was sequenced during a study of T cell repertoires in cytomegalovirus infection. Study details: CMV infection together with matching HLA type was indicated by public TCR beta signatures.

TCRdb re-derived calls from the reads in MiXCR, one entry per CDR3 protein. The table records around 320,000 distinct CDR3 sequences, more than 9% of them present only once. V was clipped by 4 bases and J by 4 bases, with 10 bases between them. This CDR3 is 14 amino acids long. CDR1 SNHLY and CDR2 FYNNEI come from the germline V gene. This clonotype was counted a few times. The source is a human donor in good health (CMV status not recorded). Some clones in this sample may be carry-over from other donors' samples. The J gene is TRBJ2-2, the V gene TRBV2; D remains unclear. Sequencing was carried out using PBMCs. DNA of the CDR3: TGTGCCAGCAGTGGAAGGGTTGCCACCGGGGAGCTGTTTTTT. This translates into CASSGRVATGELFF.